This T cell receptor (beta chain) was observed in a study of cytomegalovirus exposure and HLA in healthy donors. General study points: A missense DCLRE1C variant was associated with V- and J-gene trimming of TCR beta chains in a later analysis, and an independent cohort replicated the association.

Details on this clone: Its antigen remains unidentified.

The PCR made use of 60 Vbeta and 13 Jbeta primers. Per the study methods: Later, roughly 86 million unique TCR beta chains were counted in an analysis, and roughly 11 million of them were shared. Profiled with immunoSEQ multiplex PCR; TCRdb holds only in-frame clones, not every one. V and J calls and clone size are given by that table; D and trimming were obtained from the DNA. The data show about 160,000 clones, approximately 88% seen once. V lost 5 bases and J lost 10; bases outside the gene matches: 9. The CDR3 extends over 13 amino acids. Germline lookup yields CDR1 SGHAT and CDR2 FQNNGV. The source material was PBMCs. The TCR originated in a boy aged 2 to 9 in good health and CMV-seronegative. This rearrangement joins TRBV11-2 to TRBJ1-2; TRBD1 agrees at 8 bases. CDR3 residues: CASSLNPGQVYTF. In DNA, the CDR3 is TGTGCCAGCAGCCTAAACCCGGGACAGGTCTACACCTTC. The whole variable domain, filled in from reference TRBV11-2 and TRBJ1-2, reads EAGVAQSPRYKIIEKRQSVAFWCNPISGHATLYWYQQILGQGPKLLIQFQNNGVVDDSQLPKDRFSAERLKGVDSTLKIQPAKLEDSAVYLCASSLNPGQVYTFGSGTRLTVV.